What follows are 16 T cell receptor beta chains derived from one specimen sequenced in a study of T cell responses to AZD1222 COVID-19 vaccine. The table came from immunoSEQ multiplex PCR; TCRdb's copy has only in-frame clones and leaves some out. The sample includes about 100,000 clones, 93% of them seen just once. The material was peripheral blood, obtained on day 0 of AZD1222 vaccination. Receptors originate from an adult in good health.

The chain employs TRBV29-1 and TRBJ2-7, with D perhaps given as TRBD1 or TRBD2 (5 bases each). V was trimmed by 6 bases and J by 4 bases, leaving 16 bases between them. The germline V gene encodes CDR1 SQVTM and CDR2 ANQGSEA. This CDR3 comprises 13 residues. CDR3 loop: CSVSLIWGYEQYF. In DNA, the CDR3 is TGCAGCGTCTCCCTAATATGGGGGTACGAGCAGTACTTC.

The V and J genes are TRBV6-2 or TRBV6-3 and TRBJ1-1; tentative D call: TRBD1 (5 bases). Germline CDR1 is MNHEY and CDR2 is SVGEGT. The CDR3 runs to 12 residues. Trimming removed 5 bases from V and 6 bases from J, with 10 bases in between. The CDR3 protein is CASSPGLAEAFF. CDR3 DNA: TGTGCCAGCAGTCCAGGGTTGGCTGAAGCTTTCTTT.

The gene calls are TRBV6-5 and TRBJ2-1; a weak D match, TRBD2 (5 bases). Per the germline V gene, CDR1 is MNHEY and CDR2 is SVGAGI. V lost 6 bases to trimming and J lost 9 bases, with 12 bases between them. This CDR3 region has 12 residues. The CDR3 DNA reads as TGTGCCAGCAGCACACTAGGATTTGAGCAGTTCTTC. Protein sequence: CASSTLGFEQFF.

The chain links TRBV28 to TRBJ1-4; no clear D. The germline V and J ends were trimmed by 4 bases and 8 bases, with 11 bases remaining between them. Germline CDR1 MDHEN, CDR2 SYDVKM. The CDR3 length is 13 residues. The CDR3 DNA is TGTGCCAGCAGTTCCCTTCCCAGCGAAAAACTGTTTTTT. Its protein product is CASSSLPSEKLFF.

J is TRBJ2-3 and V is TRBV5-1, with 9 nucleotides matching TRBD2. This CDR3 is 15 amino acids long. CDR1 and CDR2 (germline): SGHRS, YFSETQ. V lost 1 base, J lost 2 bases, and 2 bases stayed unmatched. Here the CDR3 DNA reads TGCGCCAGCAGCTTGACTAGCGGGTCCACAGATACGCAGTATTTT. It encodes CASSLTSGSTDTQYF.

The chain carries TRBV5-1 and TRBJ1-4; D possibly corresponds to TRBD1 (6 bases). The CDR3 is 16 amino acids. V was shortened by 5 bases and J by 8 bases, with 22 bases between the two germline ends. Germline loops: CDR1 SGHRS, CDR2 YFSETQ. For the CDR3, the DNA is TGCGCCAGCAGTCGTAAACAGGGTCTTCCAGAAGAAAAACTGTTTTTT. This translates into CASSRKQGLPEEKLFF.

This chain links TRBV6-5 with TRBJ2-1, with D perhaps TRBD1 (6 bases). Germline V gene lookup returns CDR1 MNHEY and CDR2 SVGAGI. V shed 6 bases and J shed 9 bases, with 12 bases lying between them. CDR3 length: 12 amino acids. Written as DNA, the CDR3 is TGTGCCAGCAGGGGGGTACAGGGTGAGCAGTTCTTC. The encoded protein is CASRGVQGEQFF.

The V gene is TRBV10-3, the J gene TRBJ2-1; 7 nucleotides match TRBD2. This CDR3 spans 14 amino acids. The J segment lost 8 bases and the V segment lost 3 bases, leaving 7 bases of the junction unmatched. The germline gives CDR1 ENHRY, CDR2 SYGVKD. The CDR3 spells CAISDPVGGDEQFF. The CDR3 DNA reads as TGTGCCATCAGTGACCCGGTGGGGGGGGATGAGCAGTTCTTC.

V gene TRBV6-6 combines with J gene TRBJ2-7; TRBD1 matches 8 bases. From germline, CDR1 is MNHNY and CDR2 SVGAGI (reference sequence). J gave up 6 bases and V 5 bases, and 24 bases lay outside the gene matches. The CDR3 has 19 residues. CDR3: CASSPGTGLGASALPEQYF. The CDR3 coding sequence is TGTGCCAGCAGTCCCGGGACAGGTCTCGGTGCTAGCGCCCTCCCCGAGCAGTACTTC.

J is TRBJ2-3 and V is TRBV28; 10 nucleotides align to TRBD2. The CDR3 runs 16 residues. Trimming cost V 2 bases and J 5 bases; bases outside gene matches: 7. Germline V lookup: CDR1 MDHEN, CDR2 SYDVKM. CDR3 bases: TGTGCCAGCAGTTTACTGCCTAGCGGGAGTATAGATACGCAGTATTTT. It codes for CASSLLPSGSIDTQYF.

The chain has TRBV14 and TRBJ2-3; D is perhaps TRBD1 (6 bases). Trimming removed 0 bases from V and 2 bases from J, with 12 bases in between. The germline CDR1 and CDR2 sequences are SGHDN and FVKESK. This CDR3 region has 16 residues. The CDR3 sequence is CASSQEGGRFTDTQYF. In DNA, the CDR3 is TGTGCCAGCAGCCAAGAAGGGGGACGCTTCACAGATACGCAGTATTTT.

This chain's CDR3 is CASTNRGRAFF. The CDR3 nucleotides read TGTGCCAGCACCAACAGGGGGCGAGCTTTCTTT. The rearrangement links TRBV6-5 to TRBJ1-1; TRBD1 agrees at 9 bases. CDR1 is MNHEY and CDR2 is SVGAGI in the germline V gene. After removal of 7 bases from V and 10 bases from J, the junction contained 4 bases not matched to a gene. CDR3 size: 11 residues.

This clone was recorded only once. The CDR3 nucleotides read TGTGCCAGCAGCGTAGAGGGAGGGGGTAGCCGACTGTTCTTC. Protein: CASSVEGGGSRLFF. V and J are TRBV9 and TRBJ2-1; tentative D call: TRBD2 (7 bases). The CDR3 runs 14 residues. Germline V lookup: CDR1 SGDLS, CDR2 YYNGEE. Between the trimmed V and J ends, which lost 0 bases and 15 bases, there was a span of 19 bases.

The CDR3 DNA reads as TGTGCCAGCAGCCACTGGGGTTTAGGGGCAGATACGCAGTATTTT. Its protein product is CASSHWGLGADTQYF. This chain connects TRBV3-1 (or the pseudogene TRBV3-2) to TRBJ2-3, with D perhaps TRBD1 (5 bases). The V and J ends lost 3 bases and 4 bases respectively, with 14 bases between them. Looked up from germline, CDR1 is LGHDT and CDR2 is YNNKEL (reference sequence). This CDR3 has 15 amino acids.

V usage is TRBV4-1 and J usage is TRBJ1-1, with 12 bases lining up with TRBD1. CDR1 is MGHRA and CDR2 is YSYEKL in the germline V gene. CDR3 length equals 17 residues. J was trimmed by 5 bases and V by 4 bases; bases with no gene match: 11. The CDR3 DNA reads TGCGCCAGCAGCCGGGGACAGGGGGCCGGGAGGGGGACTGAAGCTTTCTTT. This encodes CASSRGQGAGRGTEAFF.

This clone was recorded only once. The J gene is TRBJ1-1, the V gene TRBV5-5; TRBD1 aligns across 7 bases. Per germline, CDR1 SGHKS and CDR2 YYEKEE (reference sequence). The CDR3 covers 16 residues. Trimming cost V 6 bases and J 4 bases; bases outside gene matches: 15. The CDR3 bases are TGTGCCAGCACCATAATGACGACAGGGACGGGCACTGAAGCTTTCTTT. Its translation: CASTIMTTGTGTEAFF. The entire variable domain, with the rest obtained from reference TRBV5-5 and TRBJ1-1, is as follows: DAGVTQSPTHLIKTRGQQVTLRCSPISGHKSVSWYQQVLGQGPQFIFQYYEKEERGRGNFPDRFSARQFPNYSSELNVNALLLGDSALYLCASTIMTTGTGTEAFFGQGTRLTVV.